The present T cell receptor (beta chain) was sequenced within a study of T cell responses to AZD1222 COVID-19 vaccine. Profiling relied on immunoSEQ multiplex PCR, and the TCRdb table lists in-frame clones only, not all of them. Here the sample spans approximately 110,000 clones, around 88% being singletons. This clone was recorded once. Its antigen is still unknown. Broader study findings: Spike-specific TCR repertoires showed rising breadth and depth after two AZD1222 doses. Sampled repertoires all dated from after the peak T cell response. Donor demographics were predominantly white British with a female majority; clonal diversity may be underestimated. Seropositivity was recorded at baseline in only 6 or 7 AZD1222 recipients.

Germline V gives CDR1 SGHVS, CDR2 FQNEAQ. V lost 1 base and J 10 bases, leaving 13 bases between the germline ends. This CDR3 has 13 amino acids. The clonotype originates from an adult in good health. The material was peripheral blood, obtained on day 0 of AZD1222 vaccination. This rearrangement joins TRBV7-8 to TRBJ2-5, with D perhaps matching TRBD2 (5 bases). CDR3: CASSLGLWAGQYF. CDR3 in DNA: TGTGCCAGCAGCTTAGGCCTATGGGCGGGCCAGTACTTC.